This T cell receptor (beta chain) appears in the sequencing data of a study of CD8 T cells in ankylosing spondylitis. Regarding the study as a whole: A motif of under 10 highly homologous TCR beta variants was seen as apparently characteristic of ankylosing spondylitis blood.

Regarding this clonotype: Its antigen is unidentified. A clone one base away is much larger, so this may be a read error.

From the 5' RACE reads, TCRdb called clonotypes with MiXCR, one entry per CDR3 protein. The sample shows about 700,000 distinct CDR3 sequences, roughly 19% of them seen only once. With 6 bases clipped from V and 4 bases from J, the junction kept 2 bases outside the gene matches. Germline CDR1 reads SNHLY; CDR2 reads FYNNEI. The CDR3 length is 13 residues. The receptor's source is a male donor with ankylosing spondylitis. Sequences were obtained from blood, either unsorted or a sorted T cell fraction (not recorded which). The chain links TRBV2 to TRBJ2-2, with TRBD1 matching 7 bases. CDR3 DNA: TGTGCCAGCAGCGACAGGGCCACCGGGGAGCTGTTTTTT. The encoded protein is CASSDRATGELFF.